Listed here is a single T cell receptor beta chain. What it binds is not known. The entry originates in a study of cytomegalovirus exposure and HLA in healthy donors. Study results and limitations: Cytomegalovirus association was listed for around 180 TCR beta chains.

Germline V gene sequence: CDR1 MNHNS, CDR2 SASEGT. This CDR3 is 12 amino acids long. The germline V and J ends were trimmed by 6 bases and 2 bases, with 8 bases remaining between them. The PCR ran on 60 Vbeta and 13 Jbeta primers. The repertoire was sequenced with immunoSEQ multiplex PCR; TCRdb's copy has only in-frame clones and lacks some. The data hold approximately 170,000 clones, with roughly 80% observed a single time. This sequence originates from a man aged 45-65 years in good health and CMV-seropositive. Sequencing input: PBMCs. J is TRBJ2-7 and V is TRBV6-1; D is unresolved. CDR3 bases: TGTGCCAGCAGCTCCCAGGCCTACGAGCAGTACTTC. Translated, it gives CASSSQAYEQYF.